These T cell receptor beta chains were read from a single sample in a study of blood T cell repertoires in COVID-19. Libraries were prepared by immunoSEQ multiplex PCR; TCRdb keeps only in-frame clonotypes and omits some of them. The sample has 130,000 or so clones; roughly four fifths are singletons. The sequenced sample consisted of peripheral blood. The receptors originated from a human donor in a cohort sampled during active COVID-19. Each CDR3 is given with its conserved first and last residue. D genes are given only for firm matches. Only some rows state a clone size, as once, few, many or a class for expanded clones.

TRBV18	TRBJ2-3	TRBD1	once	TGTGCCAGCTCACGGGCAGGGGGCCTCACAGATACGCAGTATTTT	CASSRAGGLTDTQYF
TRBV28	TRBJ1-2	TRBD1	.	TGTGCCAGCAGTTTCAGGGACAGGGGTAATGGCTACACCTTC	CASSFRDRGNGYTF
TRBV30	TRBJ1-2	.	few	TGTGCCTGGAGTGTACCGGGAACGGCAGGAATTAACGGCTACACCTTC	CAWSVPGTAGINGYTF
TRBV19	TRBJ2-7	TRBD1	.	TGTGCCAGTAGTGTGGGACAGGGGGCCACCTACGAGCAGTACTTC	CASSVGQGATYEQYF
TRBV3-1/TRBV3-2	TRBJ2-5	.	few	TGTGCCAGCAGCCAAGATGGGACTCCTGTAGGGACCCAGTACTTC	CASSQDGTPVGTQYF
TRBV12-3/TRBV12-4	TRBJ2-1	.	.	TGTGCCAGCAGCTCGACTAGAAATGAGCAGTTCTTC	CASSSTRNEQFF
TRBV28	TRBJ2-3	TRBD2	few	TGTGCCAGCAGCCCTATGACTAGCGGGGGAACAGATACGCAGTATTTT	CASSPMTSGGTDTQYF
TRBV3-1/TRBV3-2	TRBJ1-4	TRBD1	.	TGTGCCAGCAGCCAAGTGGGACAGACGAATGAAAAACTGTTTTTT	CASSQVGQTNEKLFF
TRBV19	TRBJ1-1	TRBD1	.	TGTGCCAGTAGTACGGGAGGGGGCGGTGGGACTGAAGCTTTCTTT	CASSTGGGGGTEAFF
TRBV6-5	TRBJ2-7	.	.	TGTGCCAGCAGTTACTCGATCGGCGGCAACTACGAGCAGTACTTC	CASSYSIGGNYEQYF
TRBV6-5	TRBJ1-1	.	.	TGTGCCTGCGCCCGGGTCGAGAACACTGAAGCTTTCTTT	CACARVENTEAFF
TRBV5-1	TRBJ2-7	.	.	TGCGCCAGCAGCTTGGAGGGGGGGGCGACCCTGGACGAGCAGTACTTC	CASSLEGGATLDEQYF
TRBV7-9	TRBJ2-5	TRBD2	.	TGTGCCAGCAGCCCCCACCTGGGACTAGCGGTGTCCCCATACTTC	CASSPHLGLAVSPYF
TRBV9	TRBJ2-2	.	.	TGTGCCAGCAGCGTAGGGGAGGTTTTAACCGGGGAGCTGTTTTTT	CASSVGEVLTGELFF
TRBV19	TRBJ1-1	.	.	TGTGCCAGTAGTATCGGAGCAACCTGGAACACTGAAGCTTTCTTT	CASSIGATWNTEAFF
TRBV6-2/TRBV6-3	TRBJ1-5	TRBD1	once	TGTGCCAGCAGCAAAAACACGGACAGGGGAAATCAGCCCCAGCATTTT	CASSKNTDRGNQPQHF
TRBV21-1	TRBJ1-1	.	once	TGTGCCAGCAGATCCGGGACAGGGGGAACAGCTTTCTTT	CASRSGTGGTAFF
TRBV30	TRBJ1-3	.	.	TGTGCCTGGAGTGTCGAGGGCACCATATATTTT	CAWSVEGTIYF
TRBV5-4	TRBJ2-3	.	.	TGTGCCAGCAGCTTGGAAGGGGGAGTGCACGTTTTTAACACAGATACGCAGTATTTT	CASSLEGGVHVFNTDTQYF
TRBV5-4	TRBJ2-5	TRBD2	.	TGTGCCAGCAGCTTGATGGGGGGGGGACAAGAGACCCAGTACTTC	CASSLMGGGQETQYF
TRBV11-2	TRBJ2-1	.	.	TGTGCCAGCAGCCCTACAGGGATAAACTACAATGAGCAGTTCTTC	CASSPTGINYNEQFF
TRBV11-2	TRBJ1-2	TRBD1	.	TGTGCCAGCAGCTCGAGGGACAGGGGGCCCAACTATGGCTACACCTTC	CASSSRDRGPNYGYTF
TRBV6-5	TRBJ1-6	TRBD1	many	TGTGCCAGCCGCGGACAGGGATCTTCACCCCTCCACTTT	CASRGQGSSPLHF
TRBV3-1/TRBV3-2	TRBJ2-3	TRBD2	.	TGTGCCAGCAGCCAAGTGGGACTAGTTACAGATACGCAGTATTTT	CASSQVGLVTDTQYF
TRBV5-4	TRBJ2-7	TRBD1	.	TGTGCCAGCTCAGGGGGCTTCGAGCAGTACTTC	CASSGGFEQYF
TRBV6-5	TRBJ2-7	TRBD2	.	TGTGCCAGCAGGCAAACCGGGGGGGGGCCGGGGTCGTACTTC	CASRQTGGGPGSYF
TRBV24-1	TRBJ2-6	TRBD1	.	TGTGCCACCAGTGATCACCGGGACAGAAAGCCTGGGGCCAACGTCCTGACTTTC	CATSDHRDRKPGANVLTF
TRBV5-5	TRBJ2-7	TRBD2	.	TGTGCCAGCAGCTTTGGGGGGGCCTACGAGCAGTACTTC	CASSFGGAYEQYF
TRBV11-3	TRBJ2-7	.	few	TGTGCCAGCAGCTTAGGGACAGAGTACGAGCAGTACTTC	CASSLGTEYEQYF
TRBV30	TRBJ2-6	.	once	TGTGCCTGGAGTGTACCAGGCAGGCTGAGCTCTGGGGCCAACGTCCTGACTTTC	CAWSVPGRLSSGANVLTF
TRBV6-1	TRBJ1-2	.	.	TGTGCCAGCAGTGAAACCTACGACTTCACCTTC	CASSETYDFTF
TRBV3-1/TRBV3-2	TRBJ2-5	.	.	TGTGCCAGCAGCCAAGCGGGGAACCAAGAGACCCAGTACTTC	CASSQAGNQETQYF
TRBV4-1	TRBJ1-1	TRBD1	.	TGCGCCAGCAGCCCCCAACAGGGGCTGAACACTGAAGCTTTCTTT	CASSPQQGLNTEAFF
TRBV5-1	TRBJ2-3	.	few	TGCGCCAGCAGCTTGGTTCGGGGGGCAACAGATACGCAGTATTTT	CASSLVRGATDTQYF
TRBV11-2	TRBJ1-1	.	.	TGTGCCAGCAGCCGACAGACACTCGATACTGAAGCTTTCTTT	CASSRQTLDTEAFF
TRBV3-1/TRBV3-2	TRBJ2-6	.	.	TGTGCCAGCAGCCAAGGGGCCCAGGTCTGGGCCAACGTCCTGACTTTC	CASSQGAQVWANVLTF